This passage covers 29 T cell receptor beta chains from one sample sequenced in a study of shared clonotypes between healthy human individuals. Terminally differentiated effector memory CD45RA+ cells were excluded from the naive CD8 cells, which were CD45RO-negative and positively selected for CCR7. Here immunoSEQ multiplex PCR was the method, and the copy in TCRdb shows in-frame clones only, minus some. The repertoire holds about 1,800,000 clones, with approximately 95% as singletons. The sample was naive CD8+ T cells sorted from blood. The receptor source for this set is a man aged 18 to 29 in good health.

The rearrangement links TRBV25-1 to TRBJ2-1; 8 nucleotides match TRBD1. Germline CDR1 is MGHDK and CDR2 is SYGVNS. This CDR3 contains 14 residues. Trimming cost V 5 bases and J 6 bases; bases outside gene matches: 6. CDR3 nucleotides: TGTGCCAGCAGTCCGACAGGGGCCGGCAATGAGCAGTTCTTC. Its translation: CASSPTGAGNEQFF.

This chain uses TRBV27 with TRBJ2-1, with 12 bases fitting TRBD2. With 4 bases clipped from V and 8 bases from J, the junction kept 3 bases outside the gene matches. The CDR3 is made up of 14 amino acids. CDR1 and CDR2 from the germline V gene are MNHEY and SMNVEV (reference sequence). The CDR3 is CASSSLAGGDEQFF. In nucleotides, the CDR3 is TGTGCCAGCAGTTCCCTAGCGGGAGGGGATGAGCAGTTCTTC.

V usage is TRBV2 and J usage is TRBJ2-7; D gene ambiguous. V dropped 8 bases and J dropped 3 bases, with 11 bases sitting between them. This CDR3 is built from 12 residues. Germline CDR1 reads SNHLY; CDR2 reads FYNNEI. CDR3 protein: CASDSIGYEQYF. CDR3 DNA sequence: TGTGCCAGCGATTCGATAGGCTACGAGCAGTACTTC.

The chain has TRBV5-1 and TRBJ2-2, with TRBD2 matching 7 bases. The CDR3 extends over 17 amino acids. Germline V gene lookup returns CDR1 SGHRS and CDR2 YFSETQ. V gave up 4 bases and J gave up 5 bases; unmatched junction bases: 14. CDR3 amino acids: CASSPLRGWSETGELFF. The CDR3 DNA reads as TGCGCCAGCAGCCCGCTGCGGGGGTGGAGTGAAACCGGGGAGCTGTTTTTT.

The rearrangement joins TRBV7-6 to TRBJ2-1, with 14 positions matching TRBD2. The CDR3 loop spans 14 amino acids. The trim removed 4 bases at V and 10 bases at J, leaving 3 bases unmatched. Germline CDR1 SGHVS, CDR2 FNYEAQ. CDR3 coding DNA: TGTGCCAGCAGCTCGACTAGCGGGAGGGACGAGCAGTTCTTC. Translation gives CASSSTSGRDEQFF.

The chain joins TRBV7-9 to TRBJ2-2; TRBD2 matches 14 bases. Germline V gene data show CDR1 as SEHNR and CDR2 as FQNEAQ (reference sequence). The junction had 4 bases not matched to a gene; V was cut back by 4 bases and J by 6 bases. The CDR3 extends over 16 amino acids. In DNA form, the CDR3 reads TGTGCCAGCAGCTGGGGACTAGCGGGGGTATCCGGGGAGCTGTTTTTT. This codes for CASSWGLAGVSGELFF.

V usage is TRBV11-2 and J usage is TRBJ2-7; D may be TRBD1 (5 bases). The germline V gene encodes CDR1 SGHAT and CDR2 FQNNGV. V lost 2 bases, J lost 2 bases, and 7 bases lay in between. This CDR3 has 13 residues. The CDR3 is CASSLRTTYEQYF. The CDR3 DNA sequence: TGTGCCAGCAGCTTAAGGACAACCTACGAGCAGTACTTC.

The gene calls are TRBV7-9 and TRBJ2-2, with D possibly being TRBD2 (7 bases). CDR3 length: 17 amino acids. V gave up 3 bases and J gave up 2 bases, with 16 bases separating them. Germline CDR1 reads SEHNR; CDR2 reads FQNEAQ (reference sequence). The CDR3 nucleotides read TGTGCCAGCAGCTTTCTGCGGGGGCTGGAAAACACCGGGGAGCTGTTTTTT. This translates into CASSFLRGLENTGELFF.

This chain uses TRBV4-1 with TRBJ2-5, with TRBD2 matching 7 bases. With 0 bases clipped from V and 5 bases from J, the junction kept 3 bases outside the gene matches. The germline gives CDR1 MGHRA, CDR2 YSYEKL. CDR3 length equals 14 residues. The CDR3 is CASSQDLAEETQYF. Here the CDR3 DNA reads TGCGCCAGCAGCCAAGATCTAGCGGAGGAGACCCAGTACTTC.

The chain combines TRBV28 with TRBJ2-2; D might be TRBD1 (5 bases). CDR3 length: 17 residues. Trimming stripped 6 bases from V and 0 bases from J, with 17 bases between. The germline gives CDR1 MDHEN, CDR2 SYDVKM. Here the CDR3 reads CASRTLTEDSNTGELFF. CDR3 nucleotides: TGTGCCAGCAGGACACTGACAGAAGACTCGAACACCGGGGAGCTGTTTTTT.

J is TRBJ2-2 and V is TRBV6-5; D remains unclear. This CDR3 contains 13 residues. Trimming took 6 bases from V and 5 from J, leaving 10 bases between them. CDR1 MNHEY and CDR2 SVGAGI come from the germline V gene. DNA of the CDR3: TGTGCCAGCAGGTTTTATGGGACCGGGGAGCTGTTTTTT. It translates to CASRFYGTGELFF.

This chain connects TRBV6-6 to TRBJ1-6; TRBD1 matches 7 bases. V trimming: 0 bases; J trimming: 6 bases; junction bases outside the gene matches: 5. The CDR3 consists of 16 residues. Germline assignment: CDR1 MNHNY and CDR2 SVGAGI (reference sequence). CDR3 residues: CASSYSGDSPNSPLHF. The CDR3 DNA sequence: TGTGCCAGCAGTTACTCGGGGGACAGCCCTAATTCACCCCTCCACTTT.

This clone was recorded only once. Other DNA sequences from this sample encode an identical CDR3 as well. The gene calls are TRBV19 and TRBJ2-7, with no clear D. The CDR3 is 13 amino acids. V dropped 5 bases and J dropped 0 bases, with 8 bases sitting between them. CDR1 is LNHDA, CDR2 SQIVND, per germline (reference sequence). CDR3 protein: CASSPGSSYEQYF. The CDR3 nucleotides read TGTGCCAGTAGTCCCGGAAGCTCCTACGAGCAGTACTTC.

The chain employs TRBV9 and TRBJ2-1; D is unclear. The CDR3 totals 13 residues. The germline gives CDR1 SGDLS, CDR2 YYNGEE. Trimming removed 0 bases at V and 6 bases at J, with 7 bases between. CDR3 sequence reads: CASSVEDPNEQFF. Written as DNA, the CDR3 is TGTGCCAGCAGCGTAGAGGACCCCAATGAGCAGTTCTTC.

The J gene is TRBJ2-3, the V gene TRBV7-9; D remains ambiguous. Germline values: CDR1 SEHNR, CDR2 FQNEAQ (reference sequence). V dropped 4 bases and J dropped 5 bases, with 10 bases sitting between them. The CDR3 is made up of 13 amino acids. CDR3 in amino acids: CASSSPLGDTQYF. CDR3 nucleotides: TGTGCCAGCAGCTCTCCTCTGGGAGATACGCAGTATTTT.

This rearrangement joins TRBV7-9 to TRBJ1-1; D call uncertain. The CDR3 totals 11 residues. The V end was cut by 5 bases, the J end by 7 bases, with 8 bases between. From germline, CDR1 is SEHNR and CDR2 FQNEAQ (reference sequence). The CDR3 coding sequence is TGTGCCAGCAGCCAGAGCAATGAAGCTTTCTTT. Translating it yields CASSQSNEAFF.

The rearrangement uses TRBV4-1 and TRBJ2-7; TRBD1 agrees at 7 bases. Per germline, CDR1 MGHRA and CDR2 YSYEKL. The CDR3 runs 13 residues. V was clipped by 3 bases and J by 3 bases; unmatched bases: 2. The CDR3 DNA sequence: TGCGCCAGCAGCCAGGACAGGAACTACGAGCAGTACTTC. It encodes CASSQDRNYEQYF.

The genes are TRBV9 and TRBJ1-2; 7 positions match TRBD1. Looked up from germline, CDR1 is SGDLS and CDR2 is YYNGEE. The V segment lost 4 bases and the J segment 8 bases; nucleotides outside the gene matches: 14. This CDR3 is 15 amino acids long. The CDR3 here is CASSPRQGTLVGYTF. DNA for the CDR3: TGTGCCAGCAGCCCCCGACAGGGTACCCTCGTCGGCTACACCTTC.

This chain links TRBV9 with TRBJ2-3; D possibly corresponds to TRBD1 (7 bases). V was clipped by 0 bases and J by 3 bases, with 14 bases between them. Germline loops: CDR1 SGDLS, CDR2 YYNGEE. There are 16 residues in the CDR3. The CDR3 region has the DNA TGTGCCAGCAGCGTAGGGGAGGAGGGACAGACAGATACGCAGTATTTT. It yields the protein CASSVGEEGQTDTQYF.

This chain joins TRBV27 and TRBJ2-7; 10 bases map to TRBD1. The CDR3 totals 12 residues. Germline CDR1 reads MNHEY; CDR2 reads SMNVEV (reference sequence). The V gene end was trimmed by 6 bases and the J gene end by 11 bases; junction bases not matched to a gene: 7. CDR3 DNA: TGTGCCAGCAGCTCCGGGACAGGGGATAAGTACTTC. It encodes CASSSGTGDKYF.

The chain recombines TRBV5-1 with TRBJ2-1, with 11 bases lining up with TRBD1. This CDR3 has 15 amino acids. Germline trimming cut 3 bases from V and 6 bases from J; bases unmatched to any gene: 5. CDR1 and CDR2 from the germline V gene are SGHRS and YFSETQ. The CDR3 spells CASSSGQGASNEQFF. CDR3 nucleotides: TGCGCCAGCAGCTCTGGACAGGGGGCTTCCAATGAGCAGTTCTTC.

Remarks on this clone: The identical CDR3 is also encoded by other nucleotide sequences in the sample. CDR3 bases: TGTGCCTGGAGTGTACTTGGCAACACCATATATTTT. This gives the protein CAWSVLGNTIYF. The chain couples TRBV30 to TRBJ1-3; D gene ambiguous. With 0 bases removed from V and 7 bases from J, the gap between germline ends came to 7 bases. The length of the CDR3 is 12 residues. Germline CDR1 GTSNPN, CDR2 SVGIG (reference sequence).

The chain joins TRBV4-1 to TRBJ2-7; D is ambiguous. Germline lookup yields CDR1 MGHRA and CDR2 YSYEKL. This CDR3 spans 14 amino acids. Trimming removed 1 base from V and 6 bases from J, with 13 bases in between. As DNA, the CDR3 is TGCGCCAGCAGCCAAGGAGGTGGGCCCTCCGAGCAGTACTTC. Amino acid sequence: CASSQGGGPSEQYF.

V usage is TRBV10-3 and J usage is TRBJ2-7; D is ambiguous. V was pared by 4 bases and J by 7 bases, with 11 bases between. Germline CDR1 is ENHRY and CDR2 is SYGVKD. CDR3 size: 12 residues. Here the CDR3 reads CAISALTGEQYF. The CDR3 region has the DNA TGTGCCATCAGTGCCCTCACCGGTGAGCAGTACTTC.

This chain links TRBV2 with TRBJ2-1; tentatively, D is TRBD2 (5 bases). Germline CDR1 reads SNHLY; CDR2 reads FYNNEI. The CDR3 covers 16 residues. Trimming left V 4 bases short and J 8 bases short, with 21 bases between. The CDR3 reads CASSGVGSVVLDEQFF. The CDR3 DNA is TGTGCCAGCAGTGGGGTGGGTAGCGTTGTTTTAGATGAGCAGTTCTTC.

This chain's CDR3 is CASSVDGRFTDTQYF. The DNA for the CDR3 is TGTGCCAGCAGCGTAGATGGTAGGTTCACAGATACGCAGTATTTT. The chain is built from TRBV9 and TRBJ2-3; D is undetermined. CDR1 SGDLS and CDR2 YYNGEE come from the germline V gene. Trimming cost V 0 bases and J 2 bases, with 10 bases left between them. The CDR3 is made up of 15 amino acids.

This clone appeared a single time. CDR3 loop: CASSIPTGGPSDEQFF. CDR3 DNA: TGTGCCAGTAGTATACCTACAGGGGGACCTAGCGATGAGCAGTTCTTC. The J gene is TRBJ2-1, the V gene TRBV19; 8 bases match TRBD1. CDR1 LNHDA and CDR2 SQIVND come from the germline V gene (reference sequence). This CDR3 contains 16 residues. V lost 2 bases to trimming and J lost 8 bases; unmatched junction nucleotides: 11.

This rearrangement joins TRBV4-1 to TRBJ2-7, with D perhaps TRBD2 (5 bases). V was pared by 3 bases and J by 5 bases, with 11 bases between. Looked up from germline, CDR1 is MGHRA and CDR2 is YSYEKL. The CDR3 length is 13 residues. CDR3 in amino acids: CASSQRVVHEQYF. In DNA form, the CDR3 reads TGCGCCAGCAGCCAGAGGGTCGTTCACGAGCAGTACTTC.

This sequence joins TRBV5-1 and TRBJ2-5; D is possibly TRBD1 (6 bases). The V and J ends lost 2 bases and 3 bases respectively, with 14 bases between them. In germline, CDR1 is SGHRS, CDR2 YFSETQ. CDR3 length: 15 amino acids. The CDR3, as DNA: TGCGCCAGCAGCTTTGGGACAAGTATTGAAGAGACCCAGTACTTC. As protein: CASSFGTSIEETQYF.